Below are 31 T cell receptor beta chains sequenced from a single sample in a study of blood T cell repertoires in COVID-19. TCRdb's copy holds only in-frame clones and misses some; the assay was immunoSEQ multiplex PCR. The sample records approximately 220,000 clones, 80% to 90% being singletons. Sequences were obtained from peripheral blood. These receptors originate from a man aged 50-59 years with acute or convalescent COVID-19.

The chain couples TRBV5-5 to TRBJ2-4; the D gene is possibly TRBD1 (5 bases). V lost 0 bases and J lost 1, with 11 bases in between. In germline, CDR1 is SGHKS, CDR2 YYEKEE (reference sequence). The CDR3 has 16 amino acids. The CDR3 bases are TGTGCCAGCAGCTTGGCCCGAGCAGGGGCCAAAAACATTCAGTACTTC. It codes for CASSLARAGAKNIQYF. The entire variable domain, with the rest obtained from reference TRBV5-5 and TRBJ2-4, is as follows: DAGVTQSPTHLIKTRGQQVTLRCSPISGHKSVSWYQQVLGQGPQFIFQYYEKEERGRGNFPDRFSARQFPNYSSELNVNALLLGDSALYLCASSLARAGAKNIQYFGAGTRLSVL.

J is TRBJ2-7 and V is TRBV6-5; 7 positions agree with TRBD1. The CDR3 covers 13 residues. The V gene's germline CDR1 is MNHEY and CDR2 SVGAGI. V shed 6 bases and J 6 bases; nucleotides not matched to a gene: 8. The CDR3 sequence: CASSLDRAFEQYF. As DNA, the CDR3 is TGTGCCAGCAGCCTCGACAGGGCCTTCGAGCAGTACTTC.

The chain is built from TRBV18 and TRBJ1-1; D is ambiguous. CDR3 length equals 15 residues. Germline CDR1 and CDR2: KGHSH and LQKENI. V lost 0 bases, J lost 1 base, and 9 bases lay in between. The CDR3 here is CASSPPAEGNTEAFF. In DNA, the CDR3 is TGTGCCAGCTCACCACCGGCGGAGGGGAACACTGAAGCTTTCTTT.

The DNA of the CDR3 is TGTGCCAGCAGCTGGAACGGACAGGGGGCTTCCTACGAGCAGTACTTC. Residues: CASSWNGQGASYEQYF. The chain employs TRBV7-9 and TRBJ2-7; 11 bases are shared with TRBD1. The CDR3 is made up of 16 amino acids. V gave up 4 bases and J gave up 1 base; unmatched junction bases: 6. CDR1 is SEHNR, CDR2 FQNEAQ, per germline (reference sequence).

The chain has TRBV6-1 and TRBJ1-2, with a possible D match to TRBD1 (5 bases). The CDR3 runs to 15 residues. Germline CDR1 and CDR2: MNHNS and SASEGT. V lost 2 bases, J lost 6 bases, and 16 bases lay in between. This CDR3 reads CASSESGPWRDGYTF. The CDR3 coding sequence is TGTGCCAGCAGTGAATCGGGGCCGTGGAGGGATGGCTACACCTTC.

This clone was seen a single time. The chain joins TRBV6-6 to TRBJ2-1, with TRBD2 identical over 7 bases. The germline CDR1 and CDR2 sequences are MNHNY and SVGAGI (reference sequence). This CDR3 contains 13 residues. With V trimmed by 6 bases and J by 10 bases, 9 bases remained unmatched. In DNA form, the CDR3 reads TGTGCCAGCAGCCTCAGCGGGGCGGGAGAGCAGTTCTTC. Protein: CASSLSGAGEQFF.

CDR3 sequence: CASSQSGNYGYTF. CDR3 nucleotides: TGCGCCAGCAGCCAGTCAGGGAACTATGGCTACACCTTC. The chain has TRBV4-1 and TRBJ1-2; D is possibly TRBD1 (5 bases). Germline CDR1 is MGHRA and CDR2 is YSYEKL. This CDR3 region has 13 residues. V lost 3 bases, J lost 2 bases, and 7 bases lay in between.

This chain connects TRBV5-6 to TRBJ1-5; 9 bases agree with TRBD1. The CDR3 is 19 amino acids. Germline lookup yields CDR1 SGHDT and CDR2 YYEEEE. After removal of 0 bases from V and 2 bases from J, the junction contained 12 bases not matched to a gene. The CDR3 loop reads CASSLGTGERVRGNQPQHF. CDR3 nucleotides: TGTGCCAGCAGCTTGGGGACAGGGGAGAGGGTTCGAGGCAATCAGCCCCAGCATTTT. The entire variable domain, with the rest obtained from reference TRBV5-6 and TRBJ1-5, is as follows: DAGVTQSPTHLIKTRGQQVTLRCSPKSGHDTVSWYQQALGQGPQFIFQYYEEEERQRGNFPDRFSGHQFPNYSSELNVNALLLGDSALYLCASSLGTGERVRGNQPQHFGDGTRLSIL.

V and J are TRBV6-6 and TRBJ2-7; TRBD1 agrees at 10 bases. The germline gives CDR1 MNHNY, CDR2 SVGAGI (reference sequence). The CDR3 runs to 15 residues. V was pared by 4 bases and J by 3 bases, with 6 bases of the junction left unmatched. The CDR3 DNA sequence: TGTGCCAGCAGTTCCCCCGGGACAGGGGACTACGAGCAGTACTTC. As protein: CASSSPGTGDYEQYF.

The chain has TRBV27 and TRBJ2-1; tentative D call: TRBD2 (6 bases). The CDR3 consists of 17 residues. CDR1 is MNHEY, CDR2 SMNVEV, per germline (reference sequence). Trimming left V 7 bases short and J 9 bases short, with 28 bases between. In DNA, the CDR3 is TGTGCCAGCACCCTCACGGAGGGACGGGGCCGGAGGGGTGAGCAGTTCTTC. Protein: CASTLTEGRGRRGEQFF.

This chain joins TRBV10-3 and TRBJ1-2, with 7 positions matching TRBD1. The CDR3 is made up of 13 amino acids. Trimming removed 7 bases from V and 1 base from J; junction bases left unmatched: 3. Germline V CDR1 and CDR2: ENHRY, SYGVKD. DNA of the CDR3: TGTGCCATCACAGGGGGACTTAACTATGGCTACACCTTC. Translating gives CAITGGLNYGYTF.

The gene calls are TRBV5-5 and TRBJ1-4; 10 bases fit TRBD1. The CDR3 has 15 residues. Germline trimming cut 4 bases from V and 8 bases from J; bases unmatched to any gene: 8. In germline, CDR1 is SGHKS, CDR2 YYEKEE (reference sequence). In DNA form, the CDR3 reads TGTGCCAGCAGCGTTGTAGAGGGACAGGGGGAAAAACTGTTTTTT. It yields the protein CASSVVEGQGEKLFF.

This chain joins TRBV7-9 and TRBJ1-6, with 11 bases lining up with TRBD1. The germline V gene has CDR1 SEHNR and CDR2 FQNEAQ (reference sequence). V shed 5 bases, J shed 11 bases, and the junction held 8 bases outside the gene matches. The CDR3 runs to 15 residues. The CDR3 spells CASSHRTGGLTPLHF. The CDR3 nucleotides are TGTGCCAGCAGCCACCGGACAGGGGGCCTAACACCCCTCCACTTT.

This chain links TRBV7-6 with TRBJ1-6; D gene uncertain. This CDR3 has 13 amino acids. Trimming shortened V by 1 base and J by 14 bases, and 12 bases separated the two germline ends. Germline V gene sequence: CDR1 SGHVS, CDR2 FNYEAQ. The CDR3 protein is CASSLVEGETLHF. The CDR3 DNA is TGTGCCAGCAGCTTAGTCGAAGGAGAGACCCTCCACTTT.

The chain employs TRBV18 and TRBJ1-2, with 7 bases identical to TRBD1. The CDR3 spans 16 residues. From germline, CDR1 is KGHSH and CDR2 LQKENI. J was trimmed by 2 bases and V by 3 bases; bases with no gene match: 9. The CDR3 region is CASSPLTGELNYGYTF. DNA for the CDR3: TGTGCCAGCTCACCCCTTACAGGGGAACTAAACTATGGCTACACCTTC. Looking up the rest from reference TRBV18 and TRBJ1-2 gives the full variable domain: NAGVMQNPRHLVRRRGQEARLRCSPMKGHSHVYWYRQLPEEGLKFMVYLQKENIIDESGMPKERFSAEFPKEGPSILRIQQVVRGDSAAYFCASSPLTGELNYGYTFGSGTRLTVV.

This clone has a count of ten or more. This sequence joins TRBV10-1 and TRBJ2-7; D remains ambiguous. Trimming removed 2 bases at V and 9 bases at J, with 11 bases between. The CDR3 runs to 12 residues. Germline V lookup: CDR1 WNHNN, CDR2 SYGVQD (reference sequence). This CDR3 reads CASSEARLGQYF. CDR3 DNA: TGCGCCAGCAGTGAGGCCAGACTCGGGCAGTACTTC.

V is TRBV19 and J is TRBJ1-2, with D perhaps matching TRBD1 (5 bases). The CDR3 is 16 amino acids. The V gene's germline CDR1 is LNHDA and CDR2 SQIVND (reference sequence). V lost 4 bases and J lost 0, with 15 bases in between. The CDR3 loop is CASSSHRETANYGYTF. In nucleotides, the CDR3 is TGTGCCAGTAGTAGCCACCGGGAGACAGCTAACTATGGCTACACCTTC.

The V gene is TRBV28, the J gene TRBJ1-2; 12 bases line up with TRBD1. This CDR3 is 18 amino acids long. Germline CDR1 and CDR2: MDHEN and SYDVKM. V was clipped by 10 bases and J by 5 bases; unmatched bases: 20. For the CDR3, the DNA is TGTGCCACAGACGTCAGGGGGACAGGGGGCAGCGAGGGATATGGCTACACCTTC. This translates into CATDVRGTGGSEGYGYTF.

The CDR3 reads CASSPLSNRGNTGELFF. The CDR3 nucleotides are TGTGCCAGCTCACCACTCTCGAACAGGGGAAACACCGGGGAGCTGTTTTTT. J is TRBJ2-2 and V is TRBV18, with 7 bases aligning to TRBD1. The ends lost 1 base at V and 2 bases at J; junction bases unmatched: 7. This CDR3 spans 17 amino acids. Germline CDR1 KGHSH, CDR2 LQKENI.

J is TRBJ1-2 and V is TRBV7-2; 8 positions agree with TRBD1. The CDR3 totals 15 residues. The germline gives CDR1 SGHTA, CDR2 FQGNSA. J gave up 4 bases and V 5 bases, and 9 bases lay outside the gene matches. The CDR3 DNA is TGTGCCAGCAGCCGTACAGGGGGGAGTCTCTATGGCTACACCTTC. Amino acid sequence: CASSRTGGSLYGYTF.

The chain joins TRBV14 to TRBJ2-7; D may be TRBD2 (6 bases). Trimming shortened V by 4 bases and J by 2 bases, and 15 bases separated the two germline ends. In germline, CDR1 is SGHDN, CDR2 FVKESK. The CDR3 runs to 15 residues. CDR3 nucleotide sequence: TGTGCCAGCAGCCCCTTGGGGGAGGCGACCTACGAGCAGTACTTC. Amino acids: CASSPLGEATYEQYF.

The gene calls are TRBV19 and TRBJ2-7; TRBD1 is a possible D gene (5 bases). V was pared by 5 bases and J by 0 bases, with 8 bases between. Per germline, CDR1 LNHDA and CDR2 SQIVND (reference sequence). This CDR3 region has 13 residues. This chain's CDR3 is CASSPDSSYEQYF. CDR3 in DNA: TGTGCCAGTAGTCCCGACAGCTCCTACGAGCAGTACTTC. Drawing the rest from reference TRBV19 and TRBJ2-7, the complete variable domain is DGGITQSPKYLFRKEGQNVTLSCEQNLNHDAMYWYRQDPGQGLRLIYYSQIVNDFQKGDIAEGYSVSREKKESFPLTVTSAQKNPTAFYLCASSPDSSYEQYFGPGTRLTVT.

J is TRBJ2-3 and V is TRBV7-2; 9 bases are a match to TRBD2. The ends lost 0 bases at V and 4 bases at J; junction bases unmatched: 14. The CDR3 is made up of 19 amino acids. Germline loops: CDR1 SGHTA, CDR2 FQGNSA. The CDR3 nucleotides are TGTGCCAGCAGCTTAGCCCTGACTTCGGGAGCGGGGGGACCAGATACGCAGTATTTT. Protein sequence: CASSLALTSGAGGPDTQYF. Variable domain in full (rest from reference TRBV7-2 and TRBJ2-3): GAGVSQSPSNKVTEKGKDVELRCDPISGHTALYWYRQSLGQGLEFLIYFQGNSAPDKSGLPSDRFSAERTGGSVSTLTIQRTQQEDSAVYLCASSLALTSGAGGPDTQYFGPGTRLTVL.

CDR3 in amino acids: CAISDHRQGDTQYF. CDR3 nucleotide sequence: TGTGCCATCAGTGATCATCGACAGGGGGATACGCAGTATTTT. The chain has TRBV10-3 and TRBJ2-3; 8 nucleotides align to TRBD1. V was clipped by 3 bases and J by 6 bases; unmatched bases: 5. Germline V CDR1 and CDR2: ENHRY, SYGVKD. The CDR3 runs to 14 residues.

The genes are TRBV19 and TRBJ1-5; TRBD1 aligns across 7 bases. V gave up 3 bases and J gave up 2 bases; unmatched junction bases: 7. Per the germline V gene, CDR1 is LNHDA and CDR2 is SQIVND (reference sequence). The CDR3 runs to 16 residues. The CDR3 here is CASSIGGGQRNQPQHF. The CDR3 DNA reads as TGTGCCAGTAGTATCGGGGGGGGACAGCGCAATCAGCCCCAGCATTTT.

This sequence joins TRBV29-1 and TRBJ2-3; TRBD2 aligns across 11 bases. V lost 4 bases, J lost 0 bases, and 3 bases stayed unmatched. The CDR3 extends over 15 amino acids. CDR1 is SQVTM, CDR2 ANQGSEA, per germline. The CDR3 nucleotides are TGCAGCGTTGTCGCTAGCGGGGGGAGCACAGATACGCAGTATTTT. It specifies CSVVASGGSTDTQYF.

This sequence joins TRBV19 and TRBJ1-2; 7 positions agree with TRBD1. The CDR3 is 16 residues long. Losses at the gene ends were 6 bases for V and 1 base for J; bases not matched to a gene: 11. Germline V lookup: CDR1 LNHDA, CDR2 SQIVND (reference sequence). This CDR3 reads CASRPRPGQLNYGYTF. CDR3 coding DNA: TGTGCCAGTAGGCCAAGGCCGGGACAGCTTAACTATGGCTACACCTTC.

This clone was recorded once. The CDR3 nucleotides read TGTGCCAGCAGCAGGGGATTAGAGAACACTGAAGCTTTCTTT. As protein: CASSRGLENTEAFF. The J gene is TRBJ1-1, the V gene TRBV7-6; TRBD1 is a possible D gene (5 bases). The germline CDR1 and CDR2 sequences are SGHVS and FNYEAQ. This CDR3 has 14 amino acids. Trimming took 5 bases from V and 1 from J, leaving 11 bases between them.

A single count supports this clone. The chain recombines TRBV27 with TRBJ2-6, with D unresolved. V dropped 6 bases and J dropped 0 bases, with 12 bases sitting between them. The germline V gene has CDR1 MNHEY and CDR2 SMNVEV (reference sequence). This CDR3 contains 16 residues. CDR3 region: CASRNLFSSGANVLTF. In DNA, the CDR3 is TGTGCCAGCAGAAACTTGTTTAGCTCTGGGGCCAACGTCCTGACTTTC.

The chain carries TRBV5-4 and TRBJ2-1; 13 bases match TRBD2. The V gene end was trimmed by 2 bases and the J gene end by 8 bases; junction bases not matched to a gene: 4. This CDR3 contains 15 residues. Per germline, CDR1 SGHNT and CDR2 YYREEE (reference sequence). CDR3 nucleotides: TGTGCCAGCAGCTTACTAGCGGGGGGGGGTTATGAGCAGTTCTTC. This gives the protein CASSLLAGGGYEQFF.

This chain connects TRBV12-5 to TRBJ2-5, with 8 bases aligning to TRBD2. CDR3 length equals 21 residues. Germline V gene lookup returns CDR1 LGHNT and CDR2 FRNRAP. V was pared by 0 bases and J by 0 bases, with 18 bases of the junction left unmatched. CDR3 DNA sequence: TGTGCTAGTGGTTTGGTACTACCGCGGGCGGGGGGAACGGCGTACCAAGAGACCCAGTACTTC. Translated, it gives CASGLVLPRAGGTAYQETQYF.